This TCR beta chain appears in the sequencing data of a study of monozygotic twins with inflammatory bowel disease. CDR3 size: 15 residues. The germline V gene encodes CDR1 LGHNA and CDR2 YSLEER. TCRdb re-called the 5' RACE reads; every CDR3 protein appears as one record, without DNA. The sample includes about 160,000 distinct CDR3 sequences. The sample taken for sequencing was blood. The sequence came from a human donor with ulcerative colitis or Crohn's disease, or a healthy co-twin of an affected twin (not recorded which). The V call is TRBV4-3, the J call TRBJ2-5; TCRdb returns TRBD2, unconfirmable since there is no DNA. CDR3 sequence reads: CASSQLAGAAETQYF.